The present TCR beta chain was sequenced within a study of blood T cell repertoires in COVID-19. Study as a whole: Some COVID-19 samples were acute and others convalescent; all came from the United States, Italy and Spain. In each case, the material was cDNA or gDNA derived from T cells, B-cell-depleted T cells, or PBMCs.

From germline, CDR1 is SNHLY and CDR2 FYNNEI. The ends lost 1 base at V and 7 bases at J; junction bases unmatched: 4. This CDR3 region has 15 residues. How the authors handled the data: It was from reference gene primer amplification that nucleated cell counts were estimated. TCRdb's table, derived via immunoSEQ multiplex PCR, lists solely in-frame clones and lacks some. That table gives V, J and clone size, and the DNA gave D and trimming. The sample lists around 300,000 clones, roughly 90% seen once, with 4% in the top ten. The sequenced sample consisted of peripheral blood. This receptor was obtained from a woman aged 50 to 65 with active or convalescent COVID-19. This chain connects TRBV2 to TRBJ1-6; 7 bases are a match to TRBD1. In DNA, the CDR3 is TGTGCCAGCAGTGAAGGGGACAGAAACAATTCACCCCTCCACTTT. Residues: CASSEGDRNNSPLHF.